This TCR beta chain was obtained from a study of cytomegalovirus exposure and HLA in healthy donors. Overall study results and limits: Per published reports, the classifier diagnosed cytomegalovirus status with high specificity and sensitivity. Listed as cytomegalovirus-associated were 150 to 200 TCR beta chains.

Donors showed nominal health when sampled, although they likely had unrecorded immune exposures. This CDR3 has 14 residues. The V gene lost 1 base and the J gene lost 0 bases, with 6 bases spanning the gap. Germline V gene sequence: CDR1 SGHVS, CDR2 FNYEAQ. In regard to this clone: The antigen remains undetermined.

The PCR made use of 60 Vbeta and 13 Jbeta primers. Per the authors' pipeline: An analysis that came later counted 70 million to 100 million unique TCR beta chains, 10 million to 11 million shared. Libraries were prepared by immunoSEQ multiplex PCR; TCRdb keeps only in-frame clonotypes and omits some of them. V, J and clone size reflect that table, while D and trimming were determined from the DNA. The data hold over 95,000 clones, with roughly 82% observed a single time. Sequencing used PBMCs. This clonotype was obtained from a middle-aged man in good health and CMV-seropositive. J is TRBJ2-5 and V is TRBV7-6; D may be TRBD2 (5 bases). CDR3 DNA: TGTGCCAGCAGCTTAGGACTAAACCAAGAGACCCAGTACTTC. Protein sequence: CASSLGLNQETQYF.